This entry lists 9 T cell receptor beta chains sequenced from one sample in a study of T cells in Graves' hyperthyroidism and ophthalmopathy (dated by TCRdb to between 2018 and 2021). The library was made by multiplex PCR. These reads were obtained on an Illumina HiSeq 2000. The TCR beta CDR3 regions were amplified from RNA transcripts. The TCR CDR3 was subjected to a first round of RT-PCR using the HTBI primer set and the Qiagen OneStep RT-PCR kit. In TCRdb, the public reads were trimmed at Q25 with fastp and aligned with MiXCR, with productive beta chains retained. Rows with one shared CDR3 protein collapse into an entry with the most common genes and DNA. This sample lists 200,000 to 300,000 distinct CDR3 sequences; approximately 24% were detected once. About a third of the sample belongs to the ten largest clones. Sequenced material: blood. All receptors come from a woman in her thirties or forties with Graves' ophthalmopathy.

For the CDR3, the DNA is TGTGCCAGCAGCGTTCGGGCGGACACCTATAGCAATCAGCCCCAGCATTTT. It encodes CASSVRADTYSNQPQHF. The chain links TRBV27 to TRBJ1-5; D may be TRBD1 (5 bases). Germline assignment: CDR1 MNHEY and CDR2 SMNVEV (reference sequence). Deletions cut 6 bases from V and 0 bases from J, with 18 bases between. This CDR3 is built from 17 residues.

This clonotype occurred many times. This chain connects TRBV24-1 to TRBJ1-1; 7 bases line up with TRBD1. Trimming took 7 bases from V and 7 from J; bases not matched to a gene: 11. CDR3 size: 14 residues. The V gene's germline CDR1 is KGHDR and CDR2 SFDVKD. The CDR3 DNA reads TGTGCCACCAGCCCGGGGACAGTAGTAGATGAAGCTTTCTTT. Translation gives CATSPGTVVDEAFF.

In its sample, this clonotype was seen many times. The genes are TRBV20-1 and TRBJ2-7; TRBD2 matches 12 bases. J lost 6 bases, V lost 5 bases, and 11 bases had no gene match. Germline CDR1 DFQATT, CDR2 SNEGSKA (reference sequence). The CDR3 runs to 15 residues. The CDR3 here is CSAPHPTSGRGEQYF. The CDR3 DNA is TGCAGTGCTCCTCACCCGACTAGCGGGAGAGGCGAGCAGTACTTC.

This clonotype was picked up many times. This rearrangement joins TRBV4-2 to TRBJ2-5; 9 bases line up with TRBD1. The CDR3 length is 15 residues. The V segment lost 4 bases and the J segment 4 bases; nucleotides outside the gene matches: 7. Germline V gene sequence: CDR1 LGHNA, CDR2 YNFKEQ. This CDR3 reads CASSPRQGGPETQYF. In DNA, the CDR3 is TGTGCCAGCAGCCCACGACAGGGGGGTCCAGAGACCCAGTACTTC.

This clonotype was seen once. The V and J genes are TRBV11-2 and TRBJ1-5; TRBD1 agrees at 10 bases. The germline V gene encodes CDR1 SGHAT and CDR2 FQNNGV. CDR3 length: 16 residues. Trimming took 5 bases from V and 2 from J; bases not matched to a gene: 6. The CDR3 DNA sequence: TGTGCCAGCAGCGTAACCGGGACAGGGGGCAATCAGCCCCAGCATTTT. This gives the protein CASSVTGTGGNQPQHF.

The V gene is TRBV7-2, the J gene TRBJ2-7; 8 bases are a match to TRBD1. Per germline, CDR1 SGHTA and CDR2 FQGNSA. The CDR3 spans 16 residues. V was clipped by 4 bases and J by 2 bases; unmatched bases: 10. CDR3 bases: TGTGCCAGCAGCTCAGGACAGGGAAGGGGAGCCTACGAGCAGTACTTC. Its protein is CASSSGQGRGAYEQYF.

V and J are TRBV27 and TRBJ1-1; 10 bases align to TRBD1. The CDR3 has 15 residues. Germline values: CDR1 MNHEY, CDR2 SMNVEV (reference sequence). V lost 10 bases to trimming and J lost 1 base; unmatched junction nucleotides: 9. In nucleotides, the CDR3 is TGTGCCACCAGGACAGGGGGTCTCGGGAACACTGAAGCTTTCTTT. As protein: CATRTGGLGNTEAFF.

The genes are TRBV6-5 and TRBJ2-5; TRBD1 or TRBD2 may be the D gene (6 bases each). This CDR3 region has 14 residues. The V end was cut by 4 bases, the J end by 0 bases, with 9 bases between. Per germline, CDR1 MNHEY and CDR2 SVGAGI. CDR3 sequence: CASSLGGYQETQYF. The CDR3 nucleotides read TGTGCCAGCAGTTTAGGGGGGTACCAAGAGACCCAGTACTTC.

This clonotype was seen many times. The DNA of the CDR3 is TGCGCCAGCAGCTTGGCGGGCGGTGGATATGGCTACACCTTC. This codes for CASSLAGGGYGYTF. This chain joins TRBV5-1 and TRBJ1-2; unclear D gene. Trimming took 0 bases from V and 5 from J, leaving 11 bases between them. The germline gives CDR1 SGHRS, CDR2 YFSETQ. The CDR3 loop spans 14 amino acids. Looking up the rest from reference TRBV5-1 and TRBJ1-2 gives the full variable domain: KAGVTQTPRYLIKTRGQQVTLSCSPISGHRSVSWYQQTPGQGLQFLFEYFSETQRNKGNFPGRFSGRQFSNSRSEMNVSTLELGDSALYLCASSLAGGGYGYTFGSGTRLTVV.